This T cell receptor (beta chain) came from a study of blood T cell repertoires in COVID-19. Study as a whole: The United States, Italy and Spain supplied acute and convalescent COVID-19 samples. PBMCs, B-cell-depleted T cells, or T cells provided the cDNA or gDNA that made up the material.

Per the original data handling: Reference gene primer amplification yielded estimated nucleated cell counts. Repertoires were generated with immunoSEQ multiplex PCR, while TCRdb's copy carries only in-frame clones and drops some. V and J calls and clone size are those listed in that table; D and trimming were worked out from the DNA. The data show a few hundred thousand clones, with 85% seen just once and less than 6.5% held by the top ten. The V gene lost 2 bases and the J gene lost 4 bases, with 9 bases spanning the gap. This CDR3 region has 13 residues. The germline CDR1 and CDR2 sequences are SGHDT and YYEEEE.

The material sequenced was peripheral blood. The source of this sequence is a man aged 50 to 60 with active or convalescent COVID-19. V gene TRBV5-6 combines with J gene TRBJ2-5; tentatively, D is TRBD1 (6 bases). This chain's CDR3 is CASSFQGSETQYF. The CDR3 DNA reads TGTGCCAGCAGCTTTCAGGGGTCAGAGACCCAGTACTTC.